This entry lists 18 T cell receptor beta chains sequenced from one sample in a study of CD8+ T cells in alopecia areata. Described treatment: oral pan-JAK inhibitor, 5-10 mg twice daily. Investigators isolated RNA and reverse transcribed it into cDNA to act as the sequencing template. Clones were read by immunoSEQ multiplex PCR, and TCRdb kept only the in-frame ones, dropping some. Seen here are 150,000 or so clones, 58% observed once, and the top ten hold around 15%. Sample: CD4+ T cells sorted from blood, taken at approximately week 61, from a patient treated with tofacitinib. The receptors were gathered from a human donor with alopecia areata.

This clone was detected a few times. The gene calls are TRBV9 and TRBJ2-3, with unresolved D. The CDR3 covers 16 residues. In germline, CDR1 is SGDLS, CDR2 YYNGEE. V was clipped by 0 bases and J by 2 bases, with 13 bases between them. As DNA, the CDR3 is TGTGCCAGCAGCGTAGGTGATGTCATCTACACAGATACGCAGTATTTT. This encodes CASSVGDVIYTDTQYF.

CDR3 in amino acids: CATSSMFAGVQETQYF. CDR3 DNA: TGTGCCACCAGCAGTATGTTTGCAGGGGTTCAAGAGACCCAGTACTTC. V usage is TRBV15 and J usage is TRBJ2-5; D is possibly TRBD1 (6 bases). The V end was cut by 3 bases, the J end by 2 bases, with 16 bases between. The CDR3 has 16 residues. Germline V gene data show CDR1 as LNHNV and CDR2 as YYDKDF (reference sequence). Supplemented by reference TRBV15 and TRBJ2-5, the full variable domain reads DAMVIQNPRYQVTQFGKPVTLSCSQTLNHNVMYWYQQKSSQAPKLLFHYYDKDFNNEADTPDNFQSRRPNTSFCFLDIRSPGLGDTAMYLCATSSMFAGVQETQYFGPGTRLLVL.

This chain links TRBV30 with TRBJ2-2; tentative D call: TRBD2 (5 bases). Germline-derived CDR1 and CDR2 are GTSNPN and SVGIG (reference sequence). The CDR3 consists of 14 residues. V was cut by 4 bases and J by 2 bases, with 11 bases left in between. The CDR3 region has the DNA TGTGCCTGGAAGAAGGACTCCAACACCGGGGAGCTGTTTTTT. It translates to CAWKKDSNTGELFF.

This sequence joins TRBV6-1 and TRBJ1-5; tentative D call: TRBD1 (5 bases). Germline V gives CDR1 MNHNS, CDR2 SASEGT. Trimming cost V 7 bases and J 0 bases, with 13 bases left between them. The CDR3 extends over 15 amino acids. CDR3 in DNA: TGTGCCAGCATGTACAGGAGAAATAGCAATCAGCCCCAGCATTTT. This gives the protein CASMYRRNSNQPQHF.

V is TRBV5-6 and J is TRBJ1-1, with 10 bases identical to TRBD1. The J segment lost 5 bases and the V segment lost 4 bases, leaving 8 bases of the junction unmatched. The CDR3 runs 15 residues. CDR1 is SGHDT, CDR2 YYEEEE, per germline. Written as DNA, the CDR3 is TGTGCCAGCAGCCTGGGGACAGGGGTCTGGACTGAAGCTTTCTTT. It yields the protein CASSLGTGVWTEAFF. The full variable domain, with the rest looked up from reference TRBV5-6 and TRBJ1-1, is DAGVTQSPTHLIKTRGQQVTLRCSPKSGHDTVSWYQQALGQGPQFIFQYYEEEERQRGNFPDRFSGHQFPNYSSELNVNALLLGDSALYLCASSLGTGVWTEAFFGQGTRLTVV.

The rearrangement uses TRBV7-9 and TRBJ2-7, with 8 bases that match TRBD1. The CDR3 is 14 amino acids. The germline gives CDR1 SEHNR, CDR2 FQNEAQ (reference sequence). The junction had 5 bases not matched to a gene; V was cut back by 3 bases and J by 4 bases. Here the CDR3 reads CASSFRDRRYEQYF. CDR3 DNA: TGTGCCAGCAGCTTCAGGGACAGGAGGTACGAGCAGTACTTC.

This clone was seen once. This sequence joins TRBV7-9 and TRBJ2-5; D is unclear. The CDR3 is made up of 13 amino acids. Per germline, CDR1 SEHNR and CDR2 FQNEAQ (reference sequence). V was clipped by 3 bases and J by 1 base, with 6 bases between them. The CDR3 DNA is TGTGCCAGCAGCTTTTCGGGCCAAGAGACCCAGTACTTC. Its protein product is CASSFSGQETQYF.

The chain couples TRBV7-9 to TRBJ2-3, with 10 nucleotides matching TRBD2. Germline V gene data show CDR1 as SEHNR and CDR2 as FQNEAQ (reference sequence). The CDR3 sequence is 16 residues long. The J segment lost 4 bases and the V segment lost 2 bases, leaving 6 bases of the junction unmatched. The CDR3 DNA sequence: TGTGCCAGCAGCTTAAGACTAGCGGGCACCCCAGATACGCAGTATTTT. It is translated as CASSLRLAGTPDTQYF.

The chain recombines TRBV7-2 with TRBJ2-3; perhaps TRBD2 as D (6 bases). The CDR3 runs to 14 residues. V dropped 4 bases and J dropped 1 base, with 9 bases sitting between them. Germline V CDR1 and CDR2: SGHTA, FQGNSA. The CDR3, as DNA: TGTGCCAGCAGCTACTTAGCGGGCACAGATACGCAGTATTTT. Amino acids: CASSYLAGTDTQYF.

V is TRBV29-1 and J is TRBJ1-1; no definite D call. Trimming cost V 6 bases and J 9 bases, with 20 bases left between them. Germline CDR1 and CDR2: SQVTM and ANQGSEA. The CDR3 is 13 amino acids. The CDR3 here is CSVRIKTTLKAFF. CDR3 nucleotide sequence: TGCAGCGTCCGTATAAAGACAACACTGAAAGCTTTCTTT. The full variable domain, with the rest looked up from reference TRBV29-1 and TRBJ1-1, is SAVISQKPSRDICQRGTSLTIQCQVDSQVTMMFWYRQQPGQSLTLIATANQGSEATYESGFVIDKFPISRPNLTFSTLTVSNMSPEDSSIYLCSVRIKTTLKAFFGQGTRLTVV.

CDR3 sequence: CSGIQGRHTEAFF. The CDR3 bases are TGCAGCGGAATACAGGGGAGGCACACTGAAGCTTTCTTT. V usage is TRBV29-1 and J usage is TRBJ1-1; 7 bases align to TRBD1. Trimming removed 7 bases from V and 3 bases from J; junction bases left unmatched: 8. The CDR3 runs 13 residues. Germline V gene sequence: CDR1 SQVTM, CDR2 ANQGSEA.

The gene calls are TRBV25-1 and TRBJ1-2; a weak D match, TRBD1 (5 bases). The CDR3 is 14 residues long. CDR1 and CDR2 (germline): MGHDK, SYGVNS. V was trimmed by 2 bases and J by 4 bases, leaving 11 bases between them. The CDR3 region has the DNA TGTGCCAGCAGTGAAGGGGACCGAGGCTATGGCTACACCTTC. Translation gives CASSEGDRGYGYTF.

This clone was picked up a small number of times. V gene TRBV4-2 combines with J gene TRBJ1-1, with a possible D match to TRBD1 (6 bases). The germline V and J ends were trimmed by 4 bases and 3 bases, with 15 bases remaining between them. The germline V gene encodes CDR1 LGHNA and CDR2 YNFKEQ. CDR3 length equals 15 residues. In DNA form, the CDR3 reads TGTGCCAGCAGCCTGGGGGCCGCCCCGGACACTGAAGCTTTCTTT. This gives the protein CASSLGAAPDTEAFF.

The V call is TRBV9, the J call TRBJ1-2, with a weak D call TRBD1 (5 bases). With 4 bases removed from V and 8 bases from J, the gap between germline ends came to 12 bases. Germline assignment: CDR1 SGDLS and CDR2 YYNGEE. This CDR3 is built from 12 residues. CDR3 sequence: CASSPARDGYTF. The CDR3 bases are TGTGCCAGCAGCCCAGCAAGGGACGGCTACACCTTC.

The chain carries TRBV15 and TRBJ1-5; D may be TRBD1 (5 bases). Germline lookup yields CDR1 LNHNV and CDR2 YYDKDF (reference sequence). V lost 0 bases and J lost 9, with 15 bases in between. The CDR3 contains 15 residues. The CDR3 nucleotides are TGTGCCACCAGCAGAGATAAATTGGGGACGCGGCCCCAGCATTTT. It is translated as CATSRDKLGTRPQHF.

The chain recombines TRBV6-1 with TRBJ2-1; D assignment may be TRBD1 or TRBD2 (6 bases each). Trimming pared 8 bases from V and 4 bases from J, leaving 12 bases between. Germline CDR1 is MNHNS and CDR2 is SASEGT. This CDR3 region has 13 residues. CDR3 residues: CASGGDTYNEQFF. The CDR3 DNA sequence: TGTGCCAGCGGCGGGGACACATACAATGAGCAGTTCTTC.

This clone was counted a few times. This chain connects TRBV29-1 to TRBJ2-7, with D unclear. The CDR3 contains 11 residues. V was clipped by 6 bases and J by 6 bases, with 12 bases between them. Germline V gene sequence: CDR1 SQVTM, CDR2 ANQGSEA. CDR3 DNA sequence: TGCAGCGTGAGAAACAGTCGCGAGCAGTACTTC. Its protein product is CSVRNSREQYF.

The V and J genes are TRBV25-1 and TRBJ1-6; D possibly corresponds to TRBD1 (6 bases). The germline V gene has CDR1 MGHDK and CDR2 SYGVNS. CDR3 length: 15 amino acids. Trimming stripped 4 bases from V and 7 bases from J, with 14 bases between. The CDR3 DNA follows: TGTGCCAGCAGTGCTCCACAGGGCCGGAATTCACCCCTCCACTTT. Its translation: CASSAPQGRNSPLHF.